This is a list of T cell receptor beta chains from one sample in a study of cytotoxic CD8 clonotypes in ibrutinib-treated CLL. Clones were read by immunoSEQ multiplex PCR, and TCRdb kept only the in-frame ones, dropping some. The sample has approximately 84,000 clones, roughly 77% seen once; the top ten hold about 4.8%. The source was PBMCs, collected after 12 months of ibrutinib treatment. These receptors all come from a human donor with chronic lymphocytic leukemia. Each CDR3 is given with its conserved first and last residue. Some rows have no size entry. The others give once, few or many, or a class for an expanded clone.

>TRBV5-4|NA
CASSLGGASGSRGPDTQYF
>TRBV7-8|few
CASSLTSRNEQFF
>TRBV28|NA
CASSLGRETGGYTF
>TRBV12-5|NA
CASGLGAGDTQYF
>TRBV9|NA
CATNTEAFF
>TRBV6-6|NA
CASSYPGRRGNIQYF
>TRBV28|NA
CASSSGLRGGYTF
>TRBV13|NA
CASSLEGSSYEQYF
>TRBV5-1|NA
CASSLSRTSGRTYEQYF
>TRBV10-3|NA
CASKRGAMNTEAFF
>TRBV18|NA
CASSLGGAEQYF
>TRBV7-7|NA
CASSLSGGRGTNEQFF
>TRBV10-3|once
CASRGTGADTQYF
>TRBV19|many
CASSPSRGAGNIQYF
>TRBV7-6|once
CASSQGAGGSYEQYF
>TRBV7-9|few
CASSPSGAGGPVF
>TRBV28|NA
CASSPGTSNYGYTF
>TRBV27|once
CASSLGPGRGYEQYF
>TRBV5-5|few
CASSFGRGGGSTDTQYF
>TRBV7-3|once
CASSPTRDQPQHF
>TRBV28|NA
CASSPGSGNLYEQYF
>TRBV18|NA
CASSPTVGEQYF
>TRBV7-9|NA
CASSLAVGLAGLSPGFF
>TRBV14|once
CASSQVTNTGELFF
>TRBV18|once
CASSPGHEQYF
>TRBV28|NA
CASSLRTGPQYF
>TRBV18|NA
CASSPSREAGNGYTF
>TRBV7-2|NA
CASSFAGELFF
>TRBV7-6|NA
CASSLLSGTGNTEAFF
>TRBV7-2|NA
CASSLDRGPYEQYF
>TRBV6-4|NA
CASEFADSSHEQYF
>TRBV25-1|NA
CASSESTGGNEQFF
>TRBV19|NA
CASSLLAVLSGANVLTF
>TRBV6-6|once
CASSYKTEAFF
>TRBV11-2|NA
CASSLGGSAKNIQYF
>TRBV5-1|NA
CASSLVWGGETQYF
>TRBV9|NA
CASSHDRGGNYGYTF
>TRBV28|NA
CASLQGNQPQHF
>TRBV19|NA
CATRGTGDDSNQPQHF
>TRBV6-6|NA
CASRPPRNTEAFF
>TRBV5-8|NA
CASSLEGYSNQPQHF
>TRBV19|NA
CASSHHPGEALQETQYF
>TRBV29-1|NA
CTSYRDPSYEQYF
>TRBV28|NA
CASSFAGRGADTQYF
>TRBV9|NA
CASSVDVHQPQHF
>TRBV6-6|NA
CASSPGGDTQYF
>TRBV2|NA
CASGGLAGETQYF
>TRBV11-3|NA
CASSNHTGGDEKLFF